This T cell receptor (beta chain) was identified in a study of blood T cells in healthy people across ages. The overall study: Per two T cells, template switching captured roughly one barcoded beta molecule.

The CDR3 covers 17 residues. J was trimmed by 3 bases and V by 3 bases; bases with no gene match: 10. Germline CDR1 and CDR2: SGDLS and YYNGEE. The study's findings and limits: Expanded clonotype changes were possibly confounded by unknown donor CMV status.

The donors, aged about 6 to 95, were healthy Caucasians from Russia. The authors ran a second PCR of roughly 6 to 12 cycles using a sample-barcoded 5' primer and a J-beta primer mix. In TCRdb, the 5' RACE reads were re-called with MiXCR into one record per CDR3 protein. This sample has about 900,000 distinct CDR3 sequences, with about 48% found just once. This clonotype was counted a few times. Its antigen is still unknown. The TCR comes from a man aged 30 to 39 in good health. V is TRBV9 and J is TRBJ2-3, with 10 bases aligning to TRBD2. Input material: blood. The CDR3 nucleotides are TGTGCCAGCAGCGGAGGGGTTAGCGGGGGGTTAACAGATACGCAGTATTTT. Translation: CASSGGVSGGLTDTQYF.